This T cell receptor beta chain was sequenced in a study of T cells expressing NK-cell markers. Study background: One of eight sequenced donors was HCMV-seronegative; the other seven were seropositive.

This CDR3 contains 15 residues. Synthesis of TCR beta cDNA relied on 5'RACE template switching carrying UMIs. After re-calling the 5' RACE reads, TCRdb lists one entry per CDR3 protein, DNA absent. The sample totals fewer than 300,000 distinct CDR3 sequences. The sequence derives from a woman between 18 and 70 years old in good health. The rearrangement joins TRBV12-3 or TRBV12-4 to TRBJ2-6. Sequencing used blood T cells: a sorted CD56 or NKG2C T cell subset, CD4+ or CD8+ T cells, or bulk PBMC T cells (not recorded which). CDR3 sequence: CASSSFRSGANVLTF.